A selection of T cell receptor beta chains follows, all from one sample in a study of spatial heterogeneity in lung cancer. MiXCR, applied by TCRdb to the 5' RACE reads, yields one record per CDR3 protein. The repertoire holds 20,000 to 25,000 distinct CDR3 sequences, with 6.5% to 8% as singletons. Sample: PBMCs, taken at surgery. These receptors came from a male donor with early-stage non-small cell lung cancer. The conserved cysteine and the conserved F or W are not part of the CDR3 here.

J,V,CDR3
TRBJ2-6,TRBV28,ASTSGALGANVLT
TRBJ2-1,TRBV30,AWSPRQAEQF
TRBJ1-5,TRBV20-1,SAGLSRGNQPQH
TRBJ1-4,TRBV3-1,ASSSRGRENEKLF
TRBJ2-3,TRBV20-1,SARDRQSSLITDTQY
TRBJ2-7,TRBV19,ASSITAGDSYEQY
TRBJ2-2,TRBV20-1,SARGRTGELF
TRBJ1-1,TRBV12-3/TRBV12-4,ASRETLNKAF
TRBJ1-2,TRBV4-1,ASSRPGQAPYGYT
TRBJ1-1,TRBV25-1,ASSANRVGTTEAF
TRBJ2-7,TRBV20-1,SARVGRDEQY
TRBJ1-4,TRBV29-1,SYMEEKLF